These 25 T cell receptor beta chains were all obtained from the same sample, sequenced in a study of blood T cells in healthy people across ages (dated by TCRdb to the mid-2010s). The receptor library was made with 5' RACE. Sequencing used an Illumina HiSeq 2500. The second PCR ran for roughly 7 to 11 cycles and used a J-beta primer mix along with a sample-barcoded 5' primer. TCRdb reprocessed the public reads (quality trimming at Q25 with fastp, clone calling with MiXCR) and kept in-frame beta chains. Rows with a matching CDR3 protein are joined into one entry that keeps the most common DNA and genes. Recorded for this sample are some 1.5 million distinct CDR3 sequences; 28% of them occurred a single time. 7.7% of the sample goes to the ten largest clones. The sequencing input was blood. The origin of the receptors is a woman in her twenties or thirties in good health.

This clonotype came up a few times. The CDR3 bases are TGCAGTGCTAGTAGTCGGGGCCGCTCCCAAGAGACCCAGTACTTC. This sequence encodes CSASSRGRSQETQYF. The rearrangement uses TRBV20-1 and TRBJ2-5; D is perhaps TRBD1 or TRBD2 (5 bases each). CDR1 is DFQATT and CDR2 is SNEGSKA in the germline V gene (reference sequence). The V end was cut by 3 bases, the J end by 1 base, with 15 bases between. This CDR3 has 15 residues.

This clonotype was seen only a few times. The chain joins TRBV3-1 to TRBJ2-2; D remains ambiguous. CDR1 is LGHDT and CDR2 is YNNKEL in the germline V gene (reference sequence). This CDR3 comprises 12 residues. The V and J ends lost 1 base and 8 bases respectively, with 5 bases between them. CDR3 amino acids: CASSQGLGELFF. The CDR3 region has the DNA TGTGCCAGCAGCCAAGGATTGGGGGAGCTGTTTTTT. The full variable domain, in which reference TRBV3-1 and TRBJ2-2 provide the parts outside the CDR3, is DTAVSQTPKYLVTQMGNDKSIKCEQNLGHDTMYWYKQDSKKFLKIMFSYNNKELIINETVPNRFSPKSPDKAHLNLHINSLELGDSAVYFCASSQGLGELFFGEGSRLTVL.

The chain couples TRBV11-2 to TRBJ2-1; no reliable D call. This CDR3 region has 13 residues. Trimming shortened V by 5 bases and J by 10 bases, and 15 bases separated the two germline ends. Germline V gives CDR1 SGHAT, CDR2 FQNNGV. CDR3 sequence reads: CASSLLRANEQFF. The CDR3 DNA sequence: TGTGCCAGCAGCCTCCTTAGGGCCAACGAGCAGTTCTTC.

This clonotype turned up a few times. The CDR3 region is CASMRLADSDTQYF. The CDR3 DNA reads as TGTGCCAGCATGAGGCTAGCGGATTCAGATACGCAGTATTTT. V usage is TRBV6-6 and J usage is TRBJ2-3; TRBD2 matches at 7 bases. J was trimmed by 4 bases and V by 7 bases; bases with no gene match: 8. The CDR3 contains 14 residues. The V gene's germline CDR1 is MNHNY and CDR2 SVGAGI (reference sequence).

The chain is built from TRBV9 and TRBJ1-2; perhaps TRBD1 as D (6 bases). Trimming shortened V by 3 bases and J by 9 bases, and 15 bases separated the two germline ends. Per germline, CDR1 SGDLS and CDR2 YYNGEE. The CDR3 covers 13 residues. The CDR3 DNA follows: TGTGCCAGCAGCGGGGAGTGGGACACAAGCTACACCTTC. Translation: CASSGEWDTSYTF.

The chain has TRBV19 and TRBJ2-1, with 8 bases identical to TRBD2. The length of the CDR3 is 15 residues. V dropped 6 bases and J dropped 4; count of bases not matched to a gene: 8. Per germline, CDR1 LNHDA and CDR2 SQIVND (reference sequence). The CDR3 DNA sequence: TGTGCCAGTAGGGGGGGGACTAGGGGGTACAATGAGCAGTTCTTC. The encoded protein is CASRGGTRGYNEQFF.

Turning to this clonotype: This likely reflects a read error, since a far larger clone is one base away. This rearrangement joins TRBV14 to TRBJ2-4; no reliable D call. The J call may be wrong; the DNA end is better matched by TRBJ2-7. The CDR3 loop spans 11 amino acids. The V gene's germline CDR1 is SGHDN and CDR2 FVKESK. The CDR3 DNA sequence: TGTGCCAGCAGCGGGGTCCACGAGCAGTACTTC. Translating gives CASSGVHEQYF.

This clonotype was counted between two and nine times. This chain joins TRBV30 and TRBJ1-5; D unresolved. V lost 0 bases to trimming and J lost 0 bases, with 12 bases between them. The CDR3 contains 16 residues. The germline V gene encodes CDR1 GTSNPN and CDR2 SVGIG (reference sequence). Here the CDR3 DNA reads TGTGCCTGGAGTGTAAGGGCAGCCTATAGCAATCAGCCCCAGCATTTT. Protein: CAWSVRAAYSNQPQHF.

This clonotype appeared a single time. The rearrangement links TRBV29-1 to TRBJ1-5; 8 bases are shared with TRBD1. Germline V CDR1 and CDR2: SQVTM, ANQGSEA. The CDR3 covers 19 residues. The CDR3 is CSVSISGTGSAWSNQPQHF. CDR3 nucleotide sequence: TGCAGTGTCTCAATTTCCGGGACAGGTTCTGCGTGGAGCAATCAGCCCCAGCATTTT.

In its sample, this clonotype was seen a few times. The chain employs TRBV6-6 and TRBJ2-3; 12 positions agree with TRBD2. The ends lost 6 bases at V and 5 bases at J; junction bases unmatched: 6. The CDR3 totals 15 residues. Looked up from germline, CDR1 is MNHNY and CDR2 is SVGAGI (reference sequence). The CDR3 region is CASRPSGRALDTQYF. CDR3 coding DNA: TGTGCCAGCAGGCCTAGCGGGAGGGCCCTAGATACGCAGTATTTT.

This chain joins TRBV9 and TRBJ2-2; D perhaps matches TRBD1 (6 bases). V lost 4 bases, J lost 0 bases, and 13 bases lay in between. This CDR3 comprises 16 residues. CDR1 and CDR2 from the germline V gene are SGDLS and YYNGEE. This chain's CDR3 is CASSPRTATNTGELFF. The CDR3 coding sequence is TGTGCCAGCAGCCCCCGGACAGCGACGAACACCGGGGAGCTGTTTTTT. The whole variable domain, filled in from reference TRBV9 and TRBJ2-2, reads DSGVTQTPKHLITATGQRVTLRCSPRSGDLSVYWYQQSLDQGLQFLIQYYNGEERAKGNILERFSAQQFPDLHSELNLSSLELGDSALYFCASSPRTATNTGELFFGEGSRLTVL.

A word on this clonotype: This may stem from a read error, because a much larger clone lies one nucleotide away. This CDR3 reads CASSQVLTTYDQYF. The CDR3, as DNA: TGCGCCAGCAGCCAAGTCCTTACTACCTACGATCAGTACTTC. V is TRBV4-3 and J is TRBJ2-7; D ambiguous. The CDR3 spans 14 residues. Looked up from germline, CDR1 is LGHNA and CDR2 is YSLEER.

As regards this clonotype: Germline is not matched at one junction end, which may reflect a read error. V is TRBV7-2 and J is TRBJ2-1; 8 positions match TRBD2. From germline, CDR1 is SGHTA and CDR2 FQGNSA. The CDR3 length is 19 residues. The chain's CDR3 is CASSLQGLGDLSSYNELFF. DNA of the CDR3: TGTGCCAGCAGCTTGCAGGGACTAGGTGACCTTAGCTCCTACAATGAGCTGTTCTTC.

This chain uses TRBV14 with TRBJ1-2; TRBD1 is a possible D gene (5 bases). V was trimmed by 1 base and J by 3 bases, leaving 6 bases between them. This CDR3 has 13 residues. The V gene's germline CDR1 is SGHDN and CDR2 FVKESK. CDR3 DNA: TGTGCCAGCAGCCAAGGGGGGTACTATGGCTACACCTTC. Translation: CASSQGGYYGYTF.

This clonotype was detected a few times. This rearrangement joins TRBV9 to TRBJ2-4, with 7 bases aligning to TRBD2. The tail of the sequence fits TRBJ2-5 better, so the J call may be wrong. The CDR3 sequence is 14 residues long. Per germline, CDR1 SGDLS and CDR2 YYNGEE. CDR3 sequence (DNA): TGTGCCAGCAGCGTAGGCACTAGCGAAGAGACCCAGTACTTC. Amino acids: CASSVGTSEETQYF.

Many counts were recorded for this clonotype. The rearrangement links TRBV7-3 to TRBJ2-1; 11 bases are shared with TRBD2. The ends lost 2 bases at V and 9 bases at J; junction bases unmatched: 9. This CDR3 has 16 residues. CDR1 and CDR2 (germline): SGHTA, FQGTGA. CDR3 loop: CASSLLGTSGSSEQFF. In nucleotides, the CDR3 is TGTGCCAGCAGCTTACTAGGGACTAGCGGTTCAAGTGAGCAGTTCTTC.

A few counts support this clonotype. An end of the junction does not agree with germline; a read error may underlie this. The chain is built from TRBV20-1 and TRBJ2-1; D gene uncertain. The CDR3 is 13 amino acids. CDR1 DFQATT and CDR2 SNEGSKA come from the germline V gene (reference sequence). CDR3 DNA: TGCAGTGCTCTACACTATGCCAACAACGAGCAGTTCTTC. Protein: CSALHYANNEQFF.

Regarding this clonotype: A much larger clone is a single base away; this may be a read error. The gene calls are TRBV25-1 and TRBJ2-1; weak D call: TRBD2 (6 bases). Deletions cut 3 bases from V and 8 bases from J, with 14 bases between. CDR1 MGHDK and CDR2 SYGVNS come from the germline V gene. The CDR3 sequence is 14 residues long. The CDR3 spells CASSDGAGSDEQFF. CDR3 in DNA: TGTGCCAGCAGTGACGGCGCCGGGAGCGATGAGCAGTTCTTC.

The chain employs TRBV5-5 and TRBJ2-3; 10 nucleotides line up with TRBD2. The V segment lost 0 bases and the J segment 4 bases; nucleotides outside the gene matches: 2. The CDR3 totals 15 residues. The germline CDR1 and CDR2 sequences are SGHKS and YYEKEE (reference sequence). Here the CDR3 reads CASSLVLAGPDTQYF. The CDR3 DNA is TGTGCCAGCAGCTTGGTACTAGCGGGGCCAGATACGCAGTATTTT.

The sample holds a few counts of this clonotype. The genes are TRBV7-9 and TRBJ1-5, with 8 bases lining up with TRBD1. The length of the CDR3 is 17 residues. From germline, CDR1 is SEHNR and CDR2 FQNEAQ (reference sequence). After removal of 1 base from V and 1 base from J, the junction contained 6 bases not matched to a gene. Here the CDR3 reads CASSLDHRTGSNQPQHF. The DNA for the CDR3 is TGTGCCAGCAGCTTAGATCATAGGACAGGGAGCAATCAGCCCCAGCATTTT.

This clonotype was recorded at least ten times. The chain recombines TRBV2 with TRBJ1-2; D unclear. Trimming took off 3 bases at V and 8 bases at J, with 16 bases between the two ends. The CDR3 loop spans 14 amino acids. Germline CDR1 is SNHLY and CDR2 is FYNNEI. Here the CDR3 reads CASSDFAAATGYTF. The CDR3, as DNA: TGTGCCAGCAGTGACTTCGCGGCAGCCACAGGCTACACCTTC.

V usage is TRBV2 and J usage is TRBJ2-1; D gene ambiguous. V dropped 8 bases and J dropped 2 bases, with 10 bases sitting between them. This CDR3 contains 13 residues. CDR1 and CDR2 (germline): SNHLY, FYNNEI. This CDR3 reads CASWIGAYNEQFF. The CDR3 DNA reads TGTGCCAGCTGGATTGGGGCCTACAATGAGCAGTTCTTC.

The chain joins TRBV6-1 to TRBJ1-2, with 12 bases fitting TRBD1. Germline V gives CDR1 MNHNS, CDR2 SASEGT. After removal of 8 bases from V and 7 bases from J, the junction contained 2 bases not matched to a gene. The CDR3 covers 12 residues. CDR3 coding DNA: TGTGCCAGCGGGGACAGGGGGCCTGGCTACACCTTC. The encoded protein is CASGDRGPGYTF.

The chain uses TRBV19 and TRBJ2-1; TRBD2 aligns across 8 bases. Trimming at V came to 3 bases and at J to 6 bases, leaving 7 bases not matched to a gene. CDR3 length: 15 amino acids. The germline CDR1 and CDR2 sequences are LNHDA and SQIVND (reference sequence). CDR3 in amino acids: CASSIQRGLTNEQFF. The CDR3 coding sequence is TGTGCCAGTAGTATTCAGCGGGGGCTAACCAATGAGCAGTTCTTC.

The chain carries TRBV29-1 and TRBJ1-1, with D possibly TRBD1 on 6 matching bases. This CDR3 has 14 residues. Deletions cut 2 bases from V and 7 bases from J, with 17 bases between. CDR1 and CDR2 from the germline V gene are SQVTM and ANQGSEA. The CDR3 DNA follows: TGCAGCGTTGAATTGGGGGGACAAGGTAGTGAAGCTTTCTTT. This codes for CSVELGGQGSEAFF.